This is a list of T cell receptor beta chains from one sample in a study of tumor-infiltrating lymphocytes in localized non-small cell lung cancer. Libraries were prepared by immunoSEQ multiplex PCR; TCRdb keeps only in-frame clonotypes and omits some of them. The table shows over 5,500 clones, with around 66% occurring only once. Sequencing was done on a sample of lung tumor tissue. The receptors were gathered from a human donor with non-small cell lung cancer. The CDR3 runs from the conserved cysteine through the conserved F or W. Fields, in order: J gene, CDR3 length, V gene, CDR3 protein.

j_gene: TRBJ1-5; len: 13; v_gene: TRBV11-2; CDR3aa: CASSLGVNQPQHF
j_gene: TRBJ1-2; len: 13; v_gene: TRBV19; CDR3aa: CASSIIDRDGYTF
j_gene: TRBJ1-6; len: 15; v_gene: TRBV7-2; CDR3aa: CASSLGGGEGSPLHF
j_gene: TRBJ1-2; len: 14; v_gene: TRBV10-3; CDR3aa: CAISFWTGGDGYTF
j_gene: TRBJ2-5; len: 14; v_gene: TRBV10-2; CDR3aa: CASSEWTRSETQYF
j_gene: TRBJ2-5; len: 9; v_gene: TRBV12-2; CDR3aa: CAGKETQYF
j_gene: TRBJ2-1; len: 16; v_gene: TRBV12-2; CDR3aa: CASRAGLADSYNEQFF
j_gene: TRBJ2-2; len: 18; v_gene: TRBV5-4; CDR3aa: CASSPARGVERMTGELFF
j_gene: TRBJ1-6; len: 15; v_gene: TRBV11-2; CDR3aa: CASSLSTWGNSPLHF
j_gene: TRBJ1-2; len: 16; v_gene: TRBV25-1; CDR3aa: CASSEGTGGAVHGYTF
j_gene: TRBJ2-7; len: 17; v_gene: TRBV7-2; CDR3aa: CASSLGLAGRPSYEQYF
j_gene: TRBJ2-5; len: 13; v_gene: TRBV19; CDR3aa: CASRRDLQETQYF
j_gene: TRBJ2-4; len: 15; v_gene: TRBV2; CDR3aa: CASLATGGAKNIQYF
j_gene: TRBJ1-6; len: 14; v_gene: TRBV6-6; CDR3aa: CASSRQGFDSPLHF
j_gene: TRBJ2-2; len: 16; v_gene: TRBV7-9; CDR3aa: CASSPLRGSNTGELFF
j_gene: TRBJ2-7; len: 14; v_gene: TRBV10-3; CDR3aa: CAISETGSVYEQYF
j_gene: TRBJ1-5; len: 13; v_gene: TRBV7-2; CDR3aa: CASSLGVGQPQHF
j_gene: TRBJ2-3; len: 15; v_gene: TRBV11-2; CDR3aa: CASLVEPTSTDTQYF
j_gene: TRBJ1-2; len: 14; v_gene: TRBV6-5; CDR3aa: CASSYSIPGSGYTF
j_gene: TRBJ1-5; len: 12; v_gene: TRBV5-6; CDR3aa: CASSENNQPQHF
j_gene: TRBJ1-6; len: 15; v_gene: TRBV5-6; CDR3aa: CASSRGQLYNSPLHF
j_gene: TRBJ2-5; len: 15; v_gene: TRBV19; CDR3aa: CASTTSGSSGETQYF
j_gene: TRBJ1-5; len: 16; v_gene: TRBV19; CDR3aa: CASSPTGAVGNQPQHF
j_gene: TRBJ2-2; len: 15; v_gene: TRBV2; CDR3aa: CASSEPTGRTGELFF
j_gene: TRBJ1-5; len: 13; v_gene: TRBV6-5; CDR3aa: CASSLGVNQPQHF
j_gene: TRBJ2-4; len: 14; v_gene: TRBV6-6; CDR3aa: CASSNRGAKNIQYF
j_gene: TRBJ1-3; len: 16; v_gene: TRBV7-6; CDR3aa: CASSLARQGNGNTIYF
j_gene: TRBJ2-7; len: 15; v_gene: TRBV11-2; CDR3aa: CASSLGVLLSYEQYF
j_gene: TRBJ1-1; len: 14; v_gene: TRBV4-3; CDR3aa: CASSLGTANTEAFF
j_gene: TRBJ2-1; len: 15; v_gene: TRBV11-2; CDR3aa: CASSLDGRRGNEQFF
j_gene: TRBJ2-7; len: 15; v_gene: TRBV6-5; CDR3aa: CASRVEGQGIYEQYF
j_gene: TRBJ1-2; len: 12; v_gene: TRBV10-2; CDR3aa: CASSRDSRGYTF
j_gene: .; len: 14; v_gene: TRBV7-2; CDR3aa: CASSLRSGSYEQYF
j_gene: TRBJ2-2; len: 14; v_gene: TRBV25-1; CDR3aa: CASSGQRRGRELFF
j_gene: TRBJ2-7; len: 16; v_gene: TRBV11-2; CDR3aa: CASSLPGGSGSYEQYF
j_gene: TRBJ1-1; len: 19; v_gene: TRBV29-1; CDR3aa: CSVGGWDNSQYVKNTEAFF
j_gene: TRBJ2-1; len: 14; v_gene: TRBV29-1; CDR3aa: CSSSQGRSYNEQFF
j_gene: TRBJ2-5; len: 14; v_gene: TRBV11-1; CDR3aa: CASSLLSGLGTQYF
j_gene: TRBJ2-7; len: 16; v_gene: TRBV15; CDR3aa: CATSPGTSASSYEQYF